What follows describes a single T cell receptor beta chain. Its matching antigen is unknown. This sample stems from a study of T cells after yellow fever vaccination. Across the whole study: SMART-Seq v4 Ultra Low Input prepared libraries from low-cell fractions. Study results and caveats: Clonotypes shared by both compartments, CD4 and CD8, made up a small share. Peaking faster, on day 5 versus 15, the secondary response was nonetheless weaker. Post-booster reappearance was seen for most primary-vaccination clones (about 96% CD4, around 89% CD8).

TCRdb re-called the 5' RACE reads with MiXCR, one entry per CDR3 protein. The sample lists 350,000 to 450,000 distinct CDR3 sequences, 18% occurring once. The V gene lost 5 bases and the J gene lost 6 bases, with 11 bases spanning the gap. The CDR3 sequence is 13 residues long. The receptor was isolated from a man younger than 35 who received the YFV17D yellow fever vaccine. The source was PBMCs, collected before the yellow fever booster vaccination. The chain uses TRBV12-3 or TRBV12-4 and TRBJ1-5, with D perhaps matching TRBD1 (6 bases). The CDR3 DNA is TGTGCCAGCAGTGGCGGCAGGGGTCAGCCCCAGCATTTT. Translating gives CASSGGRGQPQHF.